These T cell receptor beta chains were read from a single sample in a study of early T cells in non-severe SARS-CoV-2 infection. TCRdb independently ran MiXCR on the 5' RACE reads; one entry per CDR3 protein. The sample carries 50,000 to 65,000 distinct CDR3 sequences, 12% recorded once. Sequenced: whole blood. The receptors here all came from an adult who was a healthcare worker with PCR-confirmed SARS-CoV-2 infection or an uninfected control (not recorded which). Both conserved end residues are part of each CDR3. D genes are given only for firm matches. Rows give clone size only sometimes, using once, few, many, or a class for an expanded clone.

J: TRBJ1-4
V: TRBV7-8
size: few
D: TRBD1
CDR3: CASSSGQGLEKLFF
DNA: TGTGCCAGCAGCTCAGGACAGGGACTTGAAAAACTGTTTTTT

J: TRBJ1-3
V: TRBV12-3/TRBV12-4
size: NA
D: NA
CDR3: CASSWTGSGNTIYF
DNA: TGTGCCAGCAGTTGGACGGGCTCTGGAAACACCATATATTTT

J: TRBJ2-7
V: TRBV6-2/TRBV6-3
size: NA
D: NA
CDR3: CAIGWNPYEQYF
DNA: TGTGCGATAGGCTGGAATCCCTACGAGCAGTACTTC

J: TRBJ1-1
V: TRBV6-2/TRBV6-3
size: few
D: NA
CDR3: CASGPVRKLEAFF
DNA: TGTGCCAGCGGACCTGTCCGGAAATTAGAAGCTTTCTTT

J: TRBJ2-5
V: TRBV7-2
size: NA
D: TRBD2
CDR3: CASSLRLAGETQYF
DNA: TGTGCCAGCAGCTTACGGCTAGCGGGGGAGACCCAGTACTTC

J: TRBJ2-3
V: TRBV19
size: few
D: NA
CDR3: CASSRGGGWDTQYF
DNA: TGTGCCAGTAGTAGGGGCGGAGGATGGGATACGCAGTATTTT

J: TRBJ2-3
V: TRBV24-1
size: NA
D: TRBD2
CDR3: CATSGTSGGFPPDTQYF
DNA: TGTGCCACCAGTGGAACTAGCGGGGGTTTCCCTCCAGATACGCAGTATTTT

J: TRBJ1-4
V: TRBV13
size: NA
D: NA
CDR3: CASSFRAGSEKLFF
DNA: TGTGCCAGCAGCTTTCGAGCCGGGAGCGAAAAACTGTTTTTT

J: TRBJ2-3
V: TRBV11-2
size: few
D: NA
CDR3: CASRFQGPSTDTQYF
DNA: TGTGCCAGCCGATTCCAGGGCCCTAGCACAGATACGCAGTATTTT

J: TRBJ1-5
V: TRBV6-2/TRBV6-3
size: NA
D: NA
CDR3: CASSYSRHLSDHSNQPQHF
DNA: TGTGCCAGCAGTTACTCGAGACACCTCAGCGACCATAGCAATCAGCCCCAGCATTTT

J: TRBJ1-1
V: TRBV9
size: many
D: TRBD1
CDR3: CASSVGQGMAEAFF
DNA: TGTGCCAGCAGCGTCGGACAGGGCATGGCTGAAGCTTTCTTT

J: TRBJ2-1
V: TRBV12-3/TRBV12-4
size: few
D: TRBD2
CDR3: CASSSSSGGDEQFF
DNA: TGTGCCAGCAGTTCGTCTAGCGGGGGGGATGAGCAGTTCTTC

J: TRBJ1-1
V: TRBV10-2
size: many
D: TRBD1
CDR3: CASSEHRGPGTEAFF
DNA: TGCGCCAGCAGTGAGCACAGGGGGCCGGGCACTGAAGCTTTCTTT

J: TRBJ1-6
V: TRBV3-1
size: NA
D: NA
CDR3: CASSQVTGAGSPLHF
DNA: TGTGCCAGCAGCCAAGTTACTGGGGCAGGTTCACCCCTCCACTTT

J: TRBJ2-5
V: TRBV11-2
size: few
D: TRBD2
CDR3: CASSSPGLAGGAETQYF
DNA: TGTGCCAGCAGCTCCCCGGGACTAGCGGGGGGTGCAGAGACCCAGTACTTC

J: TRBJ2-1
V: TRBV12-3/TRBV12-4
size: NA
D: NA
CDR3: CASSSRSPGLEQFF
DNA: TGTGCCAGCAGTTCCCGGAGCCCGGGCCTTGAGCAGTTCTTC

J: TRBJ1-6
V: TRBV6-5
size: NA
D: NA
CDR3: CASSAGVGNSPLHF
DNA: TGTGCCAGCAGTGCAGGGGTCGGAAATTCACCCCTCCACTTT

J: TRBJ2-3
V: TRBV3-1
size: few
D: NA
CDR3: CASSQDTGPADGTQYF
DNA: TGTGCCAGCAGCCAAGATACAGGGCCCGCCGATGGTACGCAGTATTTT

J: TRBJ1-5
V: TRBV25-1
size: NA
D: NA
CDR3: CASSEGRALNQPQHF
DNA: TGTGCCAGCAGTGAGGGACGGGCACTCAATCAGCCCCAGCATTTT

J: TRBJ2-3
V: TRBV12-3/TRBV12-4
size: NA
D: TRBD2
CDR3: CASRRDGGTDTQYF
DNA: TGTGCCAGCAGACGGGACGGGGGGACAGATACGCAGTATTTT

J: TRBJ2-1
V: TRBV30
size: NA
D: NA
CDR3: CAWSLVSLSSPFPYNEQFF
DNA: TGTGCCTGGAGTCTGGTGAGCCTTTCCAGCCCGTTCCCTTACAATGAGCAGTTCTTC

J: TRBJ1-4
V: TRBV7-2
size: NA
D: TRBD1
CDR3: CASSDRVNEKLFF
DNA: TGTGCCAGCTCGGACAGGGTTAATGAAAAACTGTTTTTT

J: TRBJ2-6
V: TRBV19
size: many
D: TRBD1
CDR3: CASSERDRGSGANVLTF
DNA: TGTGCCAGTAGCGAACGGGACAGGGGATCTGGGGCCAACGTCCTGACTTTC

J: TRBJ2-3
V: TRBV15
size: NA
D: TRBD2
CDR3: CATSRGRAGSSTDTQYF
DNA: TGTGCCACCAGCAGAGGACGAGCGGGGTCTAGCACAGATACGCAGTATTTT

J: TRBJ1-2
V: TRBV5-1
size: few
D: TRBD1
CDR3: CASSWGQTYGYTF
DNA: TGCGCCAGCAGCTGGGGACAGACCTATGGCTACACCTTC

J: TRBJ1-2
V: TRBV10-3
size: few
D: NA
CDR3: CAISDVKGNYGYTF
DNA: TGTGCCATCAGTGATGTGAAGGGGAACTATGGCTACACCTTC

J: TRBJ2-1
V: TRBV11-2
size: many
D: NA
CDR3: CASSFSEGRNEQFF
DNA: TGTGCCAGCAGCTTTTCGGAGGGCAGGAATGAGCAGTTCTTC

J: TRBJ1-2
V: TRBV19
size: many
D: NA
CDR3: CASSMAAGYGYTF
DNA: TGTGCCAGTAGTATGGCTGCGGGATATGGCTACACCTTC

J: TRBJ2-7
V: TRBV6-1
size: NA
D: NA
CDR3: CASNGLRTGRISYEQYF
DNA: TGTGCCAGCAACGGGCTAAGGACCGGCCGAATCTCCTACGAGCAGTACTTC

J: TRBJ2-1
V: TRBV6-6
size: many
D: TRBD2
CDR3: CASTRLAGGGVEQFF
DNA: TGTGCCAGCACCAGACTAGCGGGTGGAGGAGTGGAGCAGTTCTTC

J: TRBJ2-3
V: TRBV10-1
size: once
D: NA
CDR3: CASSGYREEGTDTKYF
DNA: TGCGCCAGCAGTGGCTACAGGGAGGAGGGCACAGATACGAAGTATTTT

J: TRBJ2-5
V: TRBV20-1
size: NA
D: TRBD1
CDR3: CSATKTGDYQETQYF
DNA: TGCAGTGCCACGAAGACAGGGGATTATCAAGAGACCCAGTACTTC

J: TRBJ1-2
V: TRBV30
size: NA
D: NA
CDR3: CAWFLGRGGYTF
DNA: TGTGCCTGGTTCCTGGGGAGAGGAGGCTACACCTTC

J: TRBJ2-1
V: TRBV20-1
size: NA
D: NA
CDR3: CSASMLRGSSYNEQFF
DNA: TGCAGTGCTAGTATGCTCCGGGGGAGCTCCTACAATGAGCAGTTCTTC

J: TRBJ2-3
V: TRBV11-2
size: many
D: NA
CDR3: CASSRGSQDTQYF
DNA: TGTGCCAGCAGCCGCGGATCCCAGGATACGCAGTATTTT

J: TRBJ2-2
V: TRBV7-9
size: NA
D: NA
CDR3: CASNLVSGELFF
DNA: TGTGCCAGCAACCTCGTCTCCGGGGAGCTGTTTTTT

J: TRBJ2-3
V: TRBV6-6
size: many
D: TRBD2
CDR3: CASSRGAGISTDTQYF
DNA: TGTGCCAGCAGCCGCGGAGCGGGAATTAGCACAGATACGCAGTATTTT

J: TRBJ2-4
V: TRBV12-3/TRBV12-4
size: few
D: NA
CDR3: CASSPGDAGKNIQYF
DNA: TGTGCCAGCAGTCCGGGAGATGCCGGCAAAAACATTCAGTACTTC

J: TRBJ2-6
V: TRBV12-3/TRBV12-4
size: NA
D: TRBD2
CDR3: CASSFTSGGAGANVLTF
DNA: TGTGCCAGCAGTTTCACTAGCGGGGGGGCTGGGGCCAACGTCCTGACTTTC

J: TRBJ2-4
V: TRBV9
size: NA
D: NA
CDR3: CASSSSTENIQYF
DNA: TGTGCCAGCAGCTCCTCGACAGAAAACATTCAGTACTTC

J: TRBJ2-1
V: TRBV18
size: NA
D: NA
CDR3: CASSPPSETENEQFF
DNA: TGTGCCAGCTCACCACCGTCGGAGACAGAAAATGAGCAGTTCTTC

J: TRBJ2-1
V: TRBV11-2
size: many
D: NA
CDR3: CASSPGGNEQFF
DNA: TGTGCCAGCAGCCCAGGCGGGAATGAGCAGTTCTTC

J: TRBJ1-1
V: TRBV5-1
size: few
D: NA
CDR3: CASRDKGTPNTEAFF
DNA: TGCGCCAGCCGGGACAAGGGTACCCCGAACACTGAAGCTTTCTTT

J: TRBJ1-1
V: TRBV12-3/TRBV12-4
size: many
D: NA
CDR3: CASSPTGPRGGTEAFF
DNA: TGTGCCAGCAGTCCCACAGGGCCCCGCGGTGGCACTGAAGCTTTCTTT

J: TRBJ1-2
V: TRBV11-2
size: NA
D: TRBD1
CDR3: CASSPEQGAGGYTF
DNA: TGTGCCAGCAGCCCGGAACAGGGGGCCGGTGGCTACACCTTC

J: TRBJ2-1
V: TRBV7-9
size: many
D: NA
CDR3: CASSPRTSYNEQFF
DNA: TGTGCCAGCAGCCCCCGGACCTCCTACAATGAGCAGTTCTTC

J: TRBJ2-7
V: TRBV7-9
size: NA
D: TRBD1
CDR3: CASSLSLDRGSEQYF
DNA: TGTGCCAGCAGCTTAAGTTTGGACAGGGGCAGCGAGCAGTACTTC

J: TRBJ2-1
V: TRBV2
size: NA
D: TRBD1
CDR3: CASTLGTGGVYNEQFF
DNA: TGTGCCAGCACTCTTGGGACAGGGGGCGTCTACAATGAGCAGTTCTTC

J: TRBJ1-6
V: TRBV12-2
size: few
D: NA
CDR3: CASRSLRGGCDSPLHF
DNA: TGTGCAAGTCGCTCACTACGCGGGGGTTGTGATTCACCCCTCCACTTT

J: TRBJ2-7
V: TRBV29-1
size: NA
D: NA
CDR3: CSVEGTNRNSYKQYF
DNA: TGCAGCGTTGAAGGCACTAACAGGAACTCCTACAAGCAGTACTTC

J: TRBJ1-4
V: TRBV5-1
size: NA
D: NA
CDR3: CASSLAGSPNEKLFF
DNA: TGCGCCAGCAGCTTGGCGGGTTCTCCTAATGAAAAACTGTTTTTT

J: TRBJ2-1
V: TRBV30
size: few
D: NA
CDR3: CAWSDEGRNEQFF
DNA: TGTGCCTGGAGTGACGAGGGTCGGAATGAGCAGTTCTTC

J: TRBJ1-1
V: TRBV11-2
size: NA
D: TRBD1
CDR3: CASSLGTGRRAFF
DNA: TGTGCCAGCAGCCTCGGGACAGGAAGACGGGCTTTCTTT

J: TRBJ1-2
V: TRBV29-1
size: NA
D: NA
CDR3: CSVGGDYGYTF
DNA: TGCAGCGTGGGAGGGGACTATGGCTACACCTTC

J: TRBJ2-7
V: TRBV2
size: many
D: NA
CDR3: CASTEHYEQYF
DNA: TGTGCCAGCACCGAGCACTACGAGCAGTACTTC

J: TRBJ1-6
V: TRBV6-1
size: NA
D: TRBD1
CDR3: CASGDRGLAASPLHF
DNA: TGTGCCAGCGGGGACAGGGGGTTGGCGGCCTCACCCCTCCACTTT

J: TRBJ2-1
V: TRBV14
size: few
D: NA
CDR3: CASSQGGPTVVQFF
DNA: TGTGCCAGCAGCCAAGGGGGACCCACGGTGGTGCAGTTCTTC

J: TRBJ1-1
V: TRBV29-1
size: few
D: NA
CDR3: CSATQNTEAFF
DNA: TGCAGCGCTACACAGAACACTGAAGCTTTCTTT

J: TRBJ2-5
V: TRBV20-1
size: few
D: NA
CDR3: CSATDLGETQYF
DNA: TGCAGTGCTACGGACCTGGGAGAGACCCAGTACTTC